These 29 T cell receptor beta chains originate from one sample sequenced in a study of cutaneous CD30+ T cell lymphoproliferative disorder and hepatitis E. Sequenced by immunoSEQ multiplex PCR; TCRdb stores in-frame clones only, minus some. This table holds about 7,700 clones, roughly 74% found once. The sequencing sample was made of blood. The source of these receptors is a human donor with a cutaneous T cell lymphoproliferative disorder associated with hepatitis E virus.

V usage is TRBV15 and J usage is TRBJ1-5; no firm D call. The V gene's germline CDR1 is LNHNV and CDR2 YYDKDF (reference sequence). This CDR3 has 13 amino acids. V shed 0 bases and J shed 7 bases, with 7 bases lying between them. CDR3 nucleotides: TGTGCCACCAGCAGAGATCCGATCCAGCCCCAGCATTTT. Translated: CATSRDPIQPQHF.

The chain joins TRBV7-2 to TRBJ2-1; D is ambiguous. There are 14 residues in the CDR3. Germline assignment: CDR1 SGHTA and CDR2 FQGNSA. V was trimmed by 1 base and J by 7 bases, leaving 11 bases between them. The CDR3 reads CASSLGNRQNEQFF. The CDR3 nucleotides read TGTGCCAGCAGCTTAGGGAACCGGCAGAATGAGCAGTTCTTC. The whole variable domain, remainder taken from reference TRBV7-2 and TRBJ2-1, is GAGVSQSPSNKVTEKGKDVELRCDPISGHTALYWYRQSLGQGLEFLIYFQGNSAPDKSGLPSDRFSAERTGGSVSTLTIQRTQQEDSAVYLCASSLGNRQNEQFFGPGTRLTVL.

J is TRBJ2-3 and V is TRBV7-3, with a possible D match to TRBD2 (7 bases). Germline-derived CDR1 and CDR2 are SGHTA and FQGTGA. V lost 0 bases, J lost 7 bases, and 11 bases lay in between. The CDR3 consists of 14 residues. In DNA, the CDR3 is TGTGCCAGCAGCTTAACGGCGGGGGCCTATACGCAGTATTTT. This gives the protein CASSLTAGAYTQYF.

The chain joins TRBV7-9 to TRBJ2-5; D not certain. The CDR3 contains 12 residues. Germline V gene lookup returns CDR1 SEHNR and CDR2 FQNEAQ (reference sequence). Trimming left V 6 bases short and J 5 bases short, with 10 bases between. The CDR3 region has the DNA TGTGCCAGCAGTTTAAACGGGGAGACCCAGTACTTC. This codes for CASSLNGETQYF.

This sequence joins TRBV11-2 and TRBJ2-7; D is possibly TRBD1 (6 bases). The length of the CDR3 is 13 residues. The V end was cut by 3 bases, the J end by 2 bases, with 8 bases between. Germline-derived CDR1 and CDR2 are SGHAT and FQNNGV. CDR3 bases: TGTGCCAGCAGCTTCGGACAGACCTACGAGCAGTACTTC. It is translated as CASSFGQTYEQYF.

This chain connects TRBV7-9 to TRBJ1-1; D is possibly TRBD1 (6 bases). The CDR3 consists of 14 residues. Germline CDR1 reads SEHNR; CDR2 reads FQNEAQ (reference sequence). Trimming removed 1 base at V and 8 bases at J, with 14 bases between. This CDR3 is CASSLGQEAYEAFF. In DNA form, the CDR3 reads TGTGCCAGCAGCTTAGGACAGGAAGCATACGAAGCTTTCTTT. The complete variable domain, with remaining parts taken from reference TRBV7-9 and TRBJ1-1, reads DTGVSQNPRHKITKRGQNVTFRCDPISEHNRLYWYRQTLGQGPEFLTYFQNEAQLEKSRLLSDRFSAERPKGSFSTLEIQRTEQGDSAMYLCASSLGQEAYEAFFGQGTRLTVV.

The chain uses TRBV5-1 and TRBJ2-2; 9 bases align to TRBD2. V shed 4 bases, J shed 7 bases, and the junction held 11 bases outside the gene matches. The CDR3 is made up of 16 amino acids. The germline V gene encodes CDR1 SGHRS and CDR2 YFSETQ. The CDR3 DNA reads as TGCGCCAGCAGCCAACTTATAGCGGGAGCCCACGGGGAGCTGTTTTTT. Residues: CASSQLIAGAHGELFF. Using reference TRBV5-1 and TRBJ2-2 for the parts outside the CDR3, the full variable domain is KAGVTQTPRYLIKTRGQQVTLSCSPISGHRSVSWYQQTPGQGLQFLFEYFSETQRNKGNFPGRFSGRQFSNSRSEMNVSTLELGDSALYLCASSQLIAGAHGELFFGEGSRLTVL.

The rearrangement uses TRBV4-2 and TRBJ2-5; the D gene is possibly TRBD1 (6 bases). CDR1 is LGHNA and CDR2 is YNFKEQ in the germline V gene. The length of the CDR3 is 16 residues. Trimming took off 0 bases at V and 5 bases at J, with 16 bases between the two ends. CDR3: CASSQDGTWDTETQYF. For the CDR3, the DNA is TGTGCCAGCAGCCAAGATGGGACGTGGGACACTGAGACCCAGTACTTC.

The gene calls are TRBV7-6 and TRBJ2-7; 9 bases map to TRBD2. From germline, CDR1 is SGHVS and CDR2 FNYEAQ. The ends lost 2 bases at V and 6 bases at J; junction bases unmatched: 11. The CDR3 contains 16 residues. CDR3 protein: CASSLRREGPSGEQYF. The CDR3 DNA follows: TGTGCCAGCAGCTTAAGGCGGGAGGGTCCCTCGGGCGAGCAGTACTTC.

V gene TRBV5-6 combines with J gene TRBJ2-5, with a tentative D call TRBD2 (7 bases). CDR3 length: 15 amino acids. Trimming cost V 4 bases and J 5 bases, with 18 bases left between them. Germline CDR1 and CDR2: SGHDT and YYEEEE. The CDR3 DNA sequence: TGTGCCAGCAGCGGGTCGGGGGGCGCGGTGGAGACCCAGTACTTC. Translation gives CASSGSGGAVETQYF.

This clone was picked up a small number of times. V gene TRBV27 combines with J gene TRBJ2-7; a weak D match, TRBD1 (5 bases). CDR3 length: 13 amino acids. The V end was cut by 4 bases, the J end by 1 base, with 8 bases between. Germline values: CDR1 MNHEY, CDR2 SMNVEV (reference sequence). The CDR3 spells CASSWGLSYEQYF. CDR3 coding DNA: TGTGCCAGCAGTTGGGGCCTATCCTACGAGCAGTACTTC.

The CDR3 region has the DNA TGTGCCAGCAGCCACCGGACCTATAGCACAGATACGCAGTATTTT. Encoded protein: CASSHRTYSTDTQYF. The chain combines TRBV28 with TRBJ2-3; no definite D call. V lost 6 bases, J lost 0 bases, and 13 bases lay in between. The CDR3 is 15 residues long. Germline lookup yields CDR1 MDHEN and CDR2 SYDVKM.

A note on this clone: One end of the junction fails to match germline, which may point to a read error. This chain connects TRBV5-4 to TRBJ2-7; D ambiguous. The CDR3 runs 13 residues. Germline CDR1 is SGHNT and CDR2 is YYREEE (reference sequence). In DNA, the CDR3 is TGCGCCAGCAGCCAAGACCCATCCTACGAGCAGTACTTC. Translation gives CASSQDPSYEQYF.

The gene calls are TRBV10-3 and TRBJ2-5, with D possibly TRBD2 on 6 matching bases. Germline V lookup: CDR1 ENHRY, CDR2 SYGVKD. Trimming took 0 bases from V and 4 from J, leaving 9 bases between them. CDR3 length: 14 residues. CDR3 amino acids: CAISESTGVETQYF. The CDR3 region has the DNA TGTGCCATCAGTGAGTCGACGGGGGTAGAGACCCAGTACTTC.

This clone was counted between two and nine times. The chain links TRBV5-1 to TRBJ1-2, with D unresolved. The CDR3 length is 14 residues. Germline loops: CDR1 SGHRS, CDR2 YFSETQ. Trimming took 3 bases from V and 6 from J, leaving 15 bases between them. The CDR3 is CASSSELGSDGYTF. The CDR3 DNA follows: TGCGCCAGCAGCTCGGAATTAGGGTCTGATGGCTACACCTTC.

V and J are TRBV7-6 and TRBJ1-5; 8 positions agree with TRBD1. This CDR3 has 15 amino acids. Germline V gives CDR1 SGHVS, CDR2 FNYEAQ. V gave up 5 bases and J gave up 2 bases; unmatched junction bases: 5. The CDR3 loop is CASSLGQGRNQPQHF. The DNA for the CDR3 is TGTGCCAGCAGCCTTGGACAGGGCCGCAATCAGCCCCAGCATTTT. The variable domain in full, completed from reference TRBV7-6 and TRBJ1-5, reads GAGVSQSPRYKVTKRGQDVALRCDPISGHVSLYWYRQALGQGPEFLTYFNYEAQQDKSGLPNDRFSAERPEGSISTLTIQRTEQRDSAMYRCASSLGQGRNQPQHFGDGTRLSIL.

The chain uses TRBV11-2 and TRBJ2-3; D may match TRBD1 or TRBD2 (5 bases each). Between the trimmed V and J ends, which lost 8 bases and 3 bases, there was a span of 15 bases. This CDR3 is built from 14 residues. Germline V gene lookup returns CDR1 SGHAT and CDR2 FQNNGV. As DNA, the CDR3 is TGTGCCAGCGGGACGGACGGAGGAACAGATACGCAGTATTTT. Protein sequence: CASGTDGGTDTQYF.

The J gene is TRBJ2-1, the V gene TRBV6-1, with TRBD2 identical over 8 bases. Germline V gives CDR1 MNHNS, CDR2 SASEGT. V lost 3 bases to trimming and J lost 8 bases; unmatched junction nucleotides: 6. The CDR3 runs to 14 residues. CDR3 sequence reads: CASSDTSGADEQFF. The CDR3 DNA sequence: TGTGCCAGCAGTGATACTAGCGGCGCTGATGAGCAGTTCTTC.

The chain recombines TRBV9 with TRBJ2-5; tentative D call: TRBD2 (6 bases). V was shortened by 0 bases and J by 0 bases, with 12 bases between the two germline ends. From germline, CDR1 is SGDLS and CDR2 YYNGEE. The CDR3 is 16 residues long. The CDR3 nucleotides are TGTGCCAGCAGCGTAGCGGGCGGGGAGTACCAAGAGACCCAGTACTTC. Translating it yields CASSVAGGEYQETQYF.

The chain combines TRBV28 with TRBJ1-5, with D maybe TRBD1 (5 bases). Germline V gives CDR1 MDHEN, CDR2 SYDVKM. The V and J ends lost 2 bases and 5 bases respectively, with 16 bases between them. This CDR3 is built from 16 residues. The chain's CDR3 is CASSLTDSPGDQPQHF. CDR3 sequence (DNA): TGTGCCAGCAGTTTAACCGACAGCCCCGGAGATCAGCCCCAGCATTTT.

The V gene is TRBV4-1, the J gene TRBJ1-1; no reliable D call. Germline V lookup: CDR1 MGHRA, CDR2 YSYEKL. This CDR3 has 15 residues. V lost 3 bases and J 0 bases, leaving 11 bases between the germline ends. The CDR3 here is CASSHQSTVNTEAFF. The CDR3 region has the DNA TGCGCCAGCAGCCACCAATCAACGGTGAACACTGAAGCTTTCTTT.

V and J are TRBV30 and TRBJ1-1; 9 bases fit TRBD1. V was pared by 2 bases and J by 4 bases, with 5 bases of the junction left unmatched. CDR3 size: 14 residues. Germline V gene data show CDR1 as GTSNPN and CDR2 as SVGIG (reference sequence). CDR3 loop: CAWSTGTGSTEAFF. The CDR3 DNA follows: TGTGCCTGGAGTACCGGGACAGGGAGCACTGAAGCTTTCTTT.

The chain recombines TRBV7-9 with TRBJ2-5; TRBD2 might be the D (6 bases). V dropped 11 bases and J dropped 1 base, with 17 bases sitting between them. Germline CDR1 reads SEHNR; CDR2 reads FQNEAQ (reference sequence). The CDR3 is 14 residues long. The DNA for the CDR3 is TGTGCCCTGGGGGGAGAGACTGTCCAAGAGACCCAGTACTTC. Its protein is CALGGETVQETQYF.

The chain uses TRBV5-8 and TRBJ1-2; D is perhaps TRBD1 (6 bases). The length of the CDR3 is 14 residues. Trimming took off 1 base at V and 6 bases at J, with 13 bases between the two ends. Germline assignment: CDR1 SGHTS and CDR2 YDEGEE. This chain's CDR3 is CASSLTTGLDGYTF. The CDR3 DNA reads TGTGCCAGCAGCTTGACCACAGGGCTCGATGGCTACACCTTC.

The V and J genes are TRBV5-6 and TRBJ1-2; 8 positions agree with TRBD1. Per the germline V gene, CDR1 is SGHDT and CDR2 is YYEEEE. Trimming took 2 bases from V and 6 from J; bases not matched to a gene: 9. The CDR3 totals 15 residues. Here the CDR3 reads CASSFPPGGMDGYTF. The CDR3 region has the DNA TGTGCCAGCAGCTTTCCCCCAGGGGGCATGGATGGCTACACCTTC.

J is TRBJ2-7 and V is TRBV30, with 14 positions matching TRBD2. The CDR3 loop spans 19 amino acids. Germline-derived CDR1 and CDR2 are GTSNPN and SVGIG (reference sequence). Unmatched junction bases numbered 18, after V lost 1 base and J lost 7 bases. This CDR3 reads CAWSGRLAGGLGRRPEQYF. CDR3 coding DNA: TGTGCCTGGAGTGGTAGACTAGCGGGAGGGCTTGGGAGGAGACCGGAGCAGTACTTC.

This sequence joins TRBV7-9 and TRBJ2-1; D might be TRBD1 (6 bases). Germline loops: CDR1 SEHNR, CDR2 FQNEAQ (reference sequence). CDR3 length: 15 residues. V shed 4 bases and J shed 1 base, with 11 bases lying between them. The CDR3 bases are TGTGCCAGCAGCTCCCGGGACAAGTCCTACAATGAGCAGTTCTTC. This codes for CASSSRDKSYNEQFF. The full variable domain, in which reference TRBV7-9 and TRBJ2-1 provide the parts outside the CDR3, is DTGVSQNPRHKITKRGQNVTFRCDPISEHNRLYWYRQTLGQGPEFLTYFQNEAQLEKSRLLSDRFSAERPKGSFSTLEIQRTEQGDSAMYLCASSSRDKSYNEQFFGPGTRLTVL.

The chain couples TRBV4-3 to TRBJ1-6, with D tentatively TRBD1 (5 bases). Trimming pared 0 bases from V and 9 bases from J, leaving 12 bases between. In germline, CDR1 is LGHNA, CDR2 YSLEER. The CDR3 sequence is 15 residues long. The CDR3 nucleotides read TGCGCCAGCAGCCAAGATTCGGGGCAGGGTTCACCCCTCCACTTT. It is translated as CASSQDSGQGSPLHF.

CDR3 nucleotides: TGTGCCAGCAGCTTAGAATGGGGACAGACGAACACTGAAGCTTTCTTT. This translates into CASSLEWGQTNTEAFF. V and J are TRBV11-2 and TRBJ1-1; 7 positions agree with TRBD1. The J segment lost 1 base and the V segment lost 0 bases, leaving 5 bases of the junction unmatched. The CDR3 length is 16 residues. Germline CDR1 SGHAT, CDR2 FQNNGV. The full variable domain, its missing parts supplied by reference TRBV11-2 and TRBJ1-1, is EAGVAQSPRYKIIEKRQSVAFWCNPISGHATLYWYQQILGQGPKLLIQFQNNGVVDDSQLPKDRFSAERLKGVDSTLKIQPAKLEDSAVYLCASSLEWGQTNTEAFFGQGTRLTVV.